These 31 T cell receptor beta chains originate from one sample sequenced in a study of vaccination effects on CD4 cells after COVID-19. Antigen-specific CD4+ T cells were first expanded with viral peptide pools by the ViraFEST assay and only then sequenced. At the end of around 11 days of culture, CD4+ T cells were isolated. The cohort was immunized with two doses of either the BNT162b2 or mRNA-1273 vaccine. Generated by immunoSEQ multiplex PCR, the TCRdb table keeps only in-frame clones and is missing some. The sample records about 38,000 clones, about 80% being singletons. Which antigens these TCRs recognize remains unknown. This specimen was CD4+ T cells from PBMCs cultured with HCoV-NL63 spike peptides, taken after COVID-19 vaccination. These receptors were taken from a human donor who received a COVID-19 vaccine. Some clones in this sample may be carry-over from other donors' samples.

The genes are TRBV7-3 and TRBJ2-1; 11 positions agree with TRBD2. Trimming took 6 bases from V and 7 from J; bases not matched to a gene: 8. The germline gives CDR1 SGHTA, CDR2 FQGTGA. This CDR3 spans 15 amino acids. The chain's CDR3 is CASSLSGGAVNEQFF. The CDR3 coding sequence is TGTGCCAGCAGTCTTAGCGGGGGGGCGGTTAATGAGCAGTTCTTC.

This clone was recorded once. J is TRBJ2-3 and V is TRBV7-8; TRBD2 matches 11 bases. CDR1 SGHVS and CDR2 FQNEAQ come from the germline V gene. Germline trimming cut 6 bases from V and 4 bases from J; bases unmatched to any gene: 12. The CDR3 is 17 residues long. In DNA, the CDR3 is TGTGCCAGCAGGCCACGACTAGCGGGATGGGATGCAGATACGCAGTATTTT. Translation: CASRPRLAGWDADTQYF.

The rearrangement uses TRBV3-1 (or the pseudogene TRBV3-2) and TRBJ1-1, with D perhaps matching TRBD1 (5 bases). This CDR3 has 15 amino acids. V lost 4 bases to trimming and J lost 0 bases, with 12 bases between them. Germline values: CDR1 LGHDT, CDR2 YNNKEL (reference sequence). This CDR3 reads CASSRPGALNTEAFF. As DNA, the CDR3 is TGTGCCAGCAGCCGACCCGGGGCGTTGAACACTGAAGCTTTCTTT.

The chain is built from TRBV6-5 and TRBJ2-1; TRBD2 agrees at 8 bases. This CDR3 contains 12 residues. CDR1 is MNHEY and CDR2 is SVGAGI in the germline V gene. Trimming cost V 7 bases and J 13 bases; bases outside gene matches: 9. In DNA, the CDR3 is TGTGCCAGCAATTTCGGGGGGGGGCCTCAGTTCTTC. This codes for CASNFGGGPQFF.

CDR3 amino acids: CASSPRGGKQPQHF. The CDR3 DNA is TGCGCCAGCAGCCCGCGAGGGGGGAAACAGCCCCAGCATTTT. The chain combines TRBV5-1 with TRBJ1-5; D is possibly TRBD1 (6 bases). V lost 4 bases to trimming and J lost 7 bases, with 15 bases between them. Germline-derived CDR1 and CDR2 are SGHRS and YFSETQ. The CDR3 consists of 14 residues.

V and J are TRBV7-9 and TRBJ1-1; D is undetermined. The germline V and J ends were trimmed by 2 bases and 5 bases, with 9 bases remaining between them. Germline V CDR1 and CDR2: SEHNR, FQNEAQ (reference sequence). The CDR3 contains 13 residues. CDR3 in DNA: TGTGCCAGCAGCTTACCACATGGGACTGAAGCTTTCTTT. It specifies CASSLPHGTEAFF.

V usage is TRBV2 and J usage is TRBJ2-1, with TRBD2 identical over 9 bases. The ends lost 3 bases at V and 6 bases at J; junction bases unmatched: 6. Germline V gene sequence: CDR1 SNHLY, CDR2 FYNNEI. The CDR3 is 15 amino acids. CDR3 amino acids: CASSDLAGGINEQFF. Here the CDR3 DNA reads TGTGCCAGCAGTGATCTGGCGGGGGGGATCAATGAGCAGTTCTTC.

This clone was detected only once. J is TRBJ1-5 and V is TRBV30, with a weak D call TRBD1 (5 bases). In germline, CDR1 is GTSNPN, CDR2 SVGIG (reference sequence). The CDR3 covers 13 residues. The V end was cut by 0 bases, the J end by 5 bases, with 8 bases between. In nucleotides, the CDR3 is TGTGCCTGGAGTGTGCAGGGAGATCAGCCCCAGCATTTT. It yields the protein CAWSVQGDQPQHF.

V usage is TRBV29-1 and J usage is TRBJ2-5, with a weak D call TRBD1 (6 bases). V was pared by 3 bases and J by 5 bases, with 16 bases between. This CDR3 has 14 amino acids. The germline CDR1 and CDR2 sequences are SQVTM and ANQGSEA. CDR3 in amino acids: CSVEVGGVLETQYF. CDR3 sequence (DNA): TGCAGCGTTGAGGTAGGGGGTGTTTTGGAGACCCAGTACTTC.

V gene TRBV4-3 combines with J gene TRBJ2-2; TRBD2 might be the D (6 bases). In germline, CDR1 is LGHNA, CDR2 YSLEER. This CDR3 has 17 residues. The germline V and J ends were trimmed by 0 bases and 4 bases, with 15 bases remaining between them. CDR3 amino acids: CASSQERMQGLTGELFF. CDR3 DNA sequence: TGCGCCAGCAGCCAAGAAAGAATGCAGGGACTCACCGGGGAGCTGTTTTTT.

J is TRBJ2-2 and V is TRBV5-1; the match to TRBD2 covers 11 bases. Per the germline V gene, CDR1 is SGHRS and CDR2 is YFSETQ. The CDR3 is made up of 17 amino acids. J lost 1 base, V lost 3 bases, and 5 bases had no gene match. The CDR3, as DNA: TGCGCCAGCAGCTGGTTAGCGGGGGGGCAGAACACCGGGGAGCTGTTTTTT. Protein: CASSWLAGGQNTGELFF.

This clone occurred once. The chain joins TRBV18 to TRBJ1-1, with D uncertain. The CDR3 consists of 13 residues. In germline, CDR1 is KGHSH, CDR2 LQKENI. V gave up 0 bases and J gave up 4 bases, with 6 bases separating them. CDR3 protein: CASSPPSRTEAFF. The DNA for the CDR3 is TGTGCCAGCTCACCACCTTCACGCACTGAAGCTTTCTTT. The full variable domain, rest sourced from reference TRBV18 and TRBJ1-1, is NAGVMQNPRHLVRRRGQEARLRCSPMKGHSHVYWYRQLPEEGLKFMVYLQKENIIDESGMPKERFSAEFPKEGPSILRIQQVVRGDSAAYFCASSPPSRTEAFFGQGTRLTVV.

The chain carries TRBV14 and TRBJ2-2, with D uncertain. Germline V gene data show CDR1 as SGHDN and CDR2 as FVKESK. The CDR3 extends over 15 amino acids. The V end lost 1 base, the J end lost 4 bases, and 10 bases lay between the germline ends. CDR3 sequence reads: CASSQVQASTGELFF. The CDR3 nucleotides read TGTGCCAGCAGCCAAGTTCAGGCCTCCACCGGGGAGCTGTTTTTT.

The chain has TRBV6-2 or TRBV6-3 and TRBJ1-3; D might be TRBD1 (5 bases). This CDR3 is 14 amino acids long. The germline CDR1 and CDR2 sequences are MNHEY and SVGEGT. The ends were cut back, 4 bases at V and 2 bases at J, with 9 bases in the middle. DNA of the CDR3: TGTGCCAGCAGTTCAAGGGACGCTGGAAACACCATATATTTT. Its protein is CASSSRDAGNTIYF.

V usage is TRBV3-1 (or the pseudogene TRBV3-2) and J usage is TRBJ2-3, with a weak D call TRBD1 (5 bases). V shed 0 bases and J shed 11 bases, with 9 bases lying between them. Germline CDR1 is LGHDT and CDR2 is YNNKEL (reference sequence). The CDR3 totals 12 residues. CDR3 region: CASSQDRGKQYF. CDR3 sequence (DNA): TGTGCCAGCAGCCAAGATAGGGGTAAGCAGTATTTT.

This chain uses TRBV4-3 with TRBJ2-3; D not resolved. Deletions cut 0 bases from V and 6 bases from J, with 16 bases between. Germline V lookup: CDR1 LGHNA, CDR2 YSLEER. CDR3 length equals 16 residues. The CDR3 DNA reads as TGCGCCAGCAGCCAAGATTTTGGCATCTCGGCGGATACGCAGTATTTT. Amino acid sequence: CASSQDFGISADTQYF.

CDR3 bases: TGTGCCTGGAGTCGTGACAGCAATAGCAATCAGCCCCAGCATTTT. Its protein is CAWSRDSNSNQPQHF. The genes are TRBV30 and TRBJ1-5; a weak D match, TRBD1 (5 bases). Germline CDR1 GTSNPN, CDR2 SVGIG (reference sequence). Trimming took off 2 bases at V and 0 bases at J, with 11 bases between the two ends. This CDR3 has 15 amino acids.

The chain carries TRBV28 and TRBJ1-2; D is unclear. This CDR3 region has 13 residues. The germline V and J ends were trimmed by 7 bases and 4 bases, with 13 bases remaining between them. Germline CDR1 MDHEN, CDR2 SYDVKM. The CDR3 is CASTASVGYGYTF. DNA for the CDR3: TGTGCCAGCACCGCTTCCGTAGGCTATGGCTACACCTTC.

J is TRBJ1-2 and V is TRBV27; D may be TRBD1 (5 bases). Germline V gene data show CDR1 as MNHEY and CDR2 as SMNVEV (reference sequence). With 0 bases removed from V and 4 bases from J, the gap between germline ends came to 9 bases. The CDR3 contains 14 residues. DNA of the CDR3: TGTGCCAGCAGTTTATCCTCGGGGGGCTATGGCTACACCTTC. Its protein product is CASSLSSGGYGYTF.

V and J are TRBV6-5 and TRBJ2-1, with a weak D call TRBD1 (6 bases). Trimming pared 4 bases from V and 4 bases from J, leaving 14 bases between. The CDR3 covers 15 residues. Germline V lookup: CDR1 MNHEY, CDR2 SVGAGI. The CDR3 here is CASSFRGAGYNEQFF. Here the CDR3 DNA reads TGTGCCAGCAGTTTCAGGGGAGCTGGGTACAATGAGCAGTTCTTC.

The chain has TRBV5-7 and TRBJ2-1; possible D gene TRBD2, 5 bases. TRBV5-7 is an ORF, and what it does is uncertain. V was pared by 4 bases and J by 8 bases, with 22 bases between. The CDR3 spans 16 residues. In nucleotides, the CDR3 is TGTGCCAGCAGCCTGAATCGGGATGTTCAATTGGATGAGCAGTTCTTC. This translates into CASSLNRDVQLDEQFF.

The CDR3 nucleotides read TGTGCCAGCTCACCGACAGGCGGATTTGAAGCTTTCTTT. This codes for CASSPTGGFEAFF. V usage is TRBV18 and J usage is TRBJ1-1, with D perhaps TRBD1 (6 bases). Between the trimmed V and J ends, which lost 3 bases and 7 bases, there was a span of 12 bases. The CDR3 sequence is 13 residues long. Germline-derived CDR1 and CDR2 are KGHSH and LQKENI.

CDR3 coding DNA: TGTGCCAGCAGCCAAGACGGTAGCTCCTACGAGCAGTACGTC. It codes for CASSQDGSSYEQYV. This chain links TRBV3-1 (or the pseudogene TRBV3-2) with TRBJ2-7, with D hard to call. Trimming cost V 0 bases and J 0 bases, with 6 bases left between them. CDR1 and CDR2 from the germline V gene are LGHDT and YNNKEL (reference sequence). The CDR3 has 14 residues.

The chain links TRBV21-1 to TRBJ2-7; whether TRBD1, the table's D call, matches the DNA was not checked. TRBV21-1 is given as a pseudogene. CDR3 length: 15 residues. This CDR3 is CASSKAVRGRYEQYV. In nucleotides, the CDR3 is TGTGCCAGCAGCAAAGCGGTCAGGGGGCGCTACGAGCAGTACGTC.

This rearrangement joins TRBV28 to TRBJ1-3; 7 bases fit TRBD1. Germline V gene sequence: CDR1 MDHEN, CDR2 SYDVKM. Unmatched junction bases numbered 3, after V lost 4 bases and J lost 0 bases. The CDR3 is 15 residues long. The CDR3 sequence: CASSSGTASGNTIYF. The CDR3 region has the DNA TGTGCCAGCAGTTCCGGGACAGCCTCTGGAAACACCATATATTTT.

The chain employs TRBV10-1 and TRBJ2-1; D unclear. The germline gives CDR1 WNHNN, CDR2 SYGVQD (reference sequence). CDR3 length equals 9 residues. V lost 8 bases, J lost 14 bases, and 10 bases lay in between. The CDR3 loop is CASRNWKFF. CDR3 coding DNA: TGCGCCAGCCGAAACTGGAAGTTCTTC.

CDR3 nucleotide sequence: TGTGCCAGCAGTGGGGACCGTAACACTGAAGCTTTCTTT. Its translation: CASSGDRNTEAFF. The chain is built from TRBV2 and TRBJ1-1; D might be TRBD1 (5 bases). Between the trimmed V and J ends, which lost 4 bases and 2 bases, there was a span of 8 bases. The CDR3 has 13 amino acids. Germline CDR1 reads SNHLY; CDR2 reads FYNNEI.

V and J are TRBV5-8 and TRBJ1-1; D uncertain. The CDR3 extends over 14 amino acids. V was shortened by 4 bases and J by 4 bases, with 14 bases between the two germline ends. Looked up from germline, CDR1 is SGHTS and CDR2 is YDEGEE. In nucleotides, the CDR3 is TGTGCCAGCAGCCTCCTGGGAGGGCCCACTGAAGCTTTCTTT. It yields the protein CASSLLGGPTEAFF.

CDR3 region: CASSSPGPAYNEQFF. The CDR3 coding sequence is TGTGCCAGCAGCTCCCCGGGCCCGGCCTACAATGAGCAGTTCTTC. The chain couples TRBV7-2 to TRBJ2-1, with D hard to call. Germline V gene lookup returns CDR1 SGHTA and CDR2 FQGNSA. The CDR3 sequence is 15 residues long. The V gene lost 4 bases and the J gene lost 2 bases, with 12 bases spanning the gap.

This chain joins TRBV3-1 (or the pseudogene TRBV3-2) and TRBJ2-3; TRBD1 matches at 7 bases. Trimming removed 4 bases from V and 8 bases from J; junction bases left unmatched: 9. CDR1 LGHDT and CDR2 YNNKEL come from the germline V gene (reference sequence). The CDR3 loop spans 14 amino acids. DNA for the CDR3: TGTGCCAGCAGCCCTAGACAGGGTGAGGCTACGCAGTATTTT. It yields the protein CASSPRQGEATQYF.

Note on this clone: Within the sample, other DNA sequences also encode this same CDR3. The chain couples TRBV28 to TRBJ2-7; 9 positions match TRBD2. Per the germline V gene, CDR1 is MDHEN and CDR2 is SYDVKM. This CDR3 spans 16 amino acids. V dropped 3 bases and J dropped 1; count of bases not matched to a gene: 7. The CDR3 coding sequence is TGTGCCAGCAGTTTTTCCCTAGCGGGGCTGTCCTACGAGCAGTACGTC. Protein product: CASSFSLAGLSYEQYV.